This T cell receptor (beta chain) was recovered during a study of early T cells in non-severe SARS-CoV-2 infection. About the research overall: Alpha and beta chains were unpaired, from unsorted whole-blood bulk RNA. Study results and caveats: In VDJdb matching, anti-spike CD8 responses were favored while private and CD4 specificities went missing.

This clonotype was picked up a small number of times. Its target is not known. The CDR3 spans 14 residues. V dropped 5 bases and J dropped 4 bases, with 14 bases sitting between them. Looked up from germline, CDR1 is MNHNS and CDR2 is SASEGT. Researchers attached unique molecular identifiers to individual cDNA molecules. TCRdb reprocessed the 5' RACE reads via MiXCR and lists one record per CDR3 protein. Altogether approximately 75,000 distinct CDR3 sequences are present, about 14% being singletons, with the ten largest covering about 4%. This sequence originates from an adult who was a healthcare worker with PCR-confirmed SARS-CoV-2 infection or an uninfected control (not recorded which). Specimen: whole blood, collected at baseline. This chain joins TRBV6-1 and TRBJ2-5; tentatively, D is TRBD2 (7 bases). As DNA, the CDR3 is TGTGCCAGCAGTCAAGGGGCGGGGGCAGAGACCCAGTACTTC. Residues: CASSQGAGAETQYF.